The rows below give T cell receptor beta chains drawn from one sample of a study of vaccination effects on CD4 cells after COVID-19. The repertoire was sequenced with immunoSEQ multiplex PCR; TCRdb's copy has only in-frame clones and lacks some. The table records about 52,000 clones, 60% to 80% of them present only once. The antigens these receptors bind are not known. The input for sequencing was CD4+ T cells from PBMCs cultured with HCoV-OC43 spike peptides, taken before COVID-19 vaccination. These receptors came from a human donor who received a COVID-19 vaccine. CDR3s include the opening cysteine and the closing phenylalanine or tryptophan. The order of the fields is D gene, clone size, J gene, V gene, CDR3 DNA, CDR3 protein. The D gene is left open where the match is weak. Where a row states a size, it is once, few, many or the class of an expanded clone; other rows omit it.

d_gene: TRBD2
abundance: .
j_gene: TRBJ2-5
v_gene: TRBV5-4
CDR3nt: TGTGCCAGCAGCTTGTTAATCGAGCGGGGGGGTTTGGAGACCCAGTACTTC
CDR3aa: CASSLLIERGGLETQYF

d_gene: TRBD2
abundance: .
j_gene: TRBJ2-3
v_gene: TRBV2
CDR3nt: TGTGCCAGCAGCGAGCGGGGGGCTAGCAATCTAGATACGCAGTATTTT
CDR3aa: CASSERGASNLDTQYF

d_gene: .
abundance: .
j_gene: TRBJ1-2
v_gene: TRBV4-1
CDR3nt: TGCGCCAGCAGCCAAGATCTCGGACTTACGGGAGGCTACACCTTC
CDR3aa: CASSQDLGLTGGYTF

d_gene: .
abundance: .
j_gene: TRBJ1-3
v_gene: TRBV28
CDR3nt: TGTGCCAGCAGTTCCCCCCTTGCGGCTGGAAACACCATATATTTT
CDR3aa: CASSSPLAAGNTIYF

d_gene: .
abundance: .
j_gene: TRBJ2-1
v_gene: TRBV7-9
CDR3nt: TGTGCCAGCAGCTCCGCTGAAGCCTACAATGAGCAGTTCTTC
CDR3aa: CASSSAEAYNEQFF

d_gene: .
abundance: medium-sized
j_gene: TRBJ1-1
v_gene: TRBV27
CDR3nt: TGTGCCAGCAGTTTATTCGCTGGGGTGAACACTGAAGCTTTCTTT
CDR3aa: CASSLFAGVNTEAFF

d_gene: .
abundance: .
j_gene: TRBJ2-3
v_gene: TRBV3-1/TRBV3-2
CDR3nt: TGTGCCAGCAGCCTCAAGGGGGGGTCACGCACAGATACGCAGTATTTT
CDR3aa: CASSLKGGSRTDTQYF

d_gene: .
abundance: .
j_gene: TRBJ1-6
v_gene: TRBV3-1/TRBV3-2
CDR3nt: TGTGCCAGCAGCCAAGGCCTGACCGGGTCGGTTTATTCACCCCTCCACTTT
CDR3aa: CASSQGLTGSVYSPLHF

d_gene: TRBD1
abundance: .
j_gene: TRBJ1-6
v_gene: TRBV7-3
CDR3nt: TGTGCCAGCAGCTTAACTGGGACAGGGAATTCACCCCTCCACTTT
CDR3aa: CASSLTGTGNSPLHF

d_gene: .
abundance: once
j_gene: TRBJ2-3
v_gene: TRBV7-8
CDR3nt: TGTGCCAGCAGCGTTCTGGCGGGTAGCACAGATACGCAGTATTTT
CDR3aa: CASSVLAGSTDTQYF

d_gene: TRBD1
abundance: .
j_gene: TRBJ2-3
v_gene: TRBV5-4
CDR3nt: TGTGCCAGCAGCACACGGGACAGTCGTGGAGATACGCAGTATTTT
CDR3aa: CASSTRDSRGDTQYF

d_gene: .
abundance: .
j_gene: TRBJ1-3
v_gene: TRBV28
CDR3nt: TGTGCCAGCAGTTTCCAGGAACGGCGCTCTGGAAACACCATATATTTT
CDR3aa: CASSFQERRSGNTIYF

d_gene: .
abundance: once
j_gene: TRBJ1-5
v_gene: TRBV6-6
CDR3nt: TGTGCCAGCAGTCAAGGGGGCAATCAGCCCCAGCATTTT
CDR3aa: CASSQGGNQPQHF

d_gene: .
abundance: .
j_gene: TRBJ1-3
v_gene: TRBV6-5
CDR3nt: TGTGCCAGCAGAAGTGGACAAAAAGCGGGAAACACCATATATTTT
CDR3aa: CASRSGQKAGNTIYF

d_gene: .
abundance: .
j_gene: TRBJ2-1
v_gene: TRBV30
CDR3nt: TGTGCCTGGAGCCGCGGCAGGGTGAAGGAGCAGTTCTTC
CDR3aa: CAWSRGRVKEQFF

d_gene: .
abundance: .
j_gene: TRBJ2-4
v_gene: TRBV24-1
CDR3nt: TGTGCCACCAGTGATTTGCAGGATCGAGAGGAGGTCCCACAAGCCAAAAACATTCAGTACTTC
CDR3aa: CATSDLQDREEVPQAKNIQYF

d_gene: .
abundance: .
j_gene: TRBJ1-3
v_gene: TRBV30
CDR3nt: TGTGCCTGGAGTAGGACGGGGAGCTCTGGAAACACCATATATTTT
CDR3aa: CAWSRTGSSGNTIYF

d_gene: .
abundance: .
j_gene: TRBJ2-3
v_gene: TRBV7-3
CDR3nt: TGTGCCAGCAGAAAAAGGGGGGAATCCACAGATACGCAGTATTTT
CDR3aa: CASRKRGESTDTQYF

d_gene: TRBD2
abundance: .
j_gene: TRBJ2-2
v_gene: TRBV5-1
CDR3nt: TGCGCCAGCAGCCCCCTAGCGGGGACCACCAACACCGGGGAGCTGTTTTTT
CDR3aa: CASSPLAGTTNTGELFF

d_gene: .
abundance: .
j_gene: TRBJ2-1
v_gene: TRBV5-1
CDR3nt: TGCGCCAGCAGTCAACAGGGTTACAATGAGCAGTTCTTC
CDR3aa: CASSQQGYNEQFF

d_gene: TRBD1
abundance: .
j_gene: TRBJ1-2
v_gene: TRBV5-1
CDR3nt: TGCGCCAGCAGCGGCACAGGGGTAGGTGGCTACACCTTC
CDR3aa: CASSGTGVGGYTF

d_gene: .
abundance: .
j_gene: TRBJ1-6
v_gene: TRBV7-8
CDR3nt: TGTGCCAGCAGCCCACAAGGGGCCGGTGAATCACCCCTCCACTTT
CDR3aa: CASSPQGAGESPLHF

d_gene: .
abundance: .
j_gene: TRBJ2-2
v_gene: TRBV19
CDR3nt: TGTGCCAGTACCTCAATCCGCACGGGGGAAGGCACCGGGGAGCTGTTTTTT
CDR3aa: CASTSIRTGEGTGELFF

d_gene: TRBD1
abundance: once
j_gene: TRBJ1-1
v_gene: TRBV2
CDR3nt: TGTGCCAGCAGTTGGACAGGGGGCTCTCTGGCTTTCTTT
CDR3aa: CASSWTGGSLAFF

d_gene: TRBD1
abundance: .
j_gene: TRBJ2-5
v_gene: TRBV18
CDR3nt: TGTGCCAGCTCACCTCGGACAGGAATGCCTGAGACCCAGTACTTC
CDR3aa: CASSPRTGMPETQYF

d_gene: .
abundance: .
j_gene: TRBJ2-1
v_gene: TRBV10-2
CDR3nt: TGCGCCAGCAAGATTGCCCCAGGAAGCTCCTACAATGAGCAGTTCTTC
CDR3aa: CASKIAPGSSYNEQFF

d_gene: .
abundance: once
j_gene: TRBJ1-5
v_gene: TRBV19
CDR3nt: TGTGCCAGTATGGGGCAGGGGTTGGGAAATCAGCCCCAGCATTTT
CDR3aa: CASMGQGLGNQPQHF

d_gene: .
abundance: once
j_gene: TRBJ1-4
v_gene: TRBV2
CDR3nt: TGTGCCAGCAAAAAAACAGGTTCTAATGAAAAACTGTTTTTT
CDR3aa: CASKKTGSNEKLFF

d_gene: TRBD1
abundance: .
j_gene: TRBJ2-3
v_gene: TRBV24-1
CDR3nt: TGTGCCACCAGTGATCCGGGACAGGGCTCAACAGATACGCAGTATTTT
CDR3aa: CATSDPGQGSTDTQYF

d_gene: .
abundance: few
j_gene: TRBJ1-2
v_gene: TRBV9
CDR3nt: TGTGCCAGCAGCGTATCCCCACAGATCGGCTATGGCTACACCTTC
CDR3aa: CASSVSPQIGYGYTF

d_gene: .
abundance: .
j_gene: TRBJ2-5
v_gene: TRBV11-2
CDR3nt: TGTGCCAGCAGCTTCATCGGGACGGTTTTTGAGACCCAGTACTTC
CDR3aa: CASSFIGTVFETQYF

d_gene: .
abundance: .
j_gene: TRBJ1-1
v_gene: TRBV7-9
CDR3nt: TGTGCCAGCAAGAGGACGGAGAACACTGAAGCTTTCTTT
CDR3aa: CASKRTENTEAFF

d_gene: TRBD1
abundance: .
j_gene: TRBJ2-5
v_gene: TRBV20-1
CDR3nt: TGCAGTGCTAGTGGGACAGGGACCCAAGAGACCCAGTACTTC
CDR3aa: CSASGTGTQETQYF

d_gene: .
abundance: .
j_gene: TRBJ2-5
v_gene: TRBV7-2
CDR3nt: TGTGCCAGCAGCCCCCGGACGCAAGAGACCCAGTACTTC
CDR3aa: CASSPRTQETQYF

d_gene: .
abundance: .
j_gene: TRBJ1-2
v_gene: TRBV2
CDR3nt: TGTGCCAGCTATAGTCCGACAGAGAACTATGGCTACACCTTC
CDR3aa: CASYSPTENYGYTF

d_gene: .
abundance: .
j_gene: TRBJ2-3
v_gene: TRBV6-2/TRBV6-3
CDR3nt: TGTGCCAGCAGTCAGCCTAGCGGCACAGATACGCAGTATTTT
CDR3aa: CASSQPSGTDTQYF

d_gene: .
abundance: once
j_gene: TRBJ2-5
v_gene: TRBV2
CDR3nt: TGTGCCAGCAGTGAATTGACTAGCCAAGAGACCCAGTACTTC
CDR3aa: CASSELTSQETQYF

d_gene: .
abundance: .
j_gene: TRBJ1-1
v_gene: TRBV5-1
CDR3nt: TGCGCCAGCAGCTTGGATCAGGGGAGGACTGAAGCTTTCTTT
CDR3aa: CASSLDQGRTEAFF

d_gene: .
abundance: .
j_gene: TRBJ2-4
v_gene: TRBV2
CDR3nt: TGTGCCAGCAGTGAATGGAGGCAGACCAAAAACATTCAGTACTTC
CDR3aa: CASSEWRQTKNIQYF

d_gene: .
abundance: few
j_gene: TRBJ1-2
v_gene: TRBV18
CDR3nt: TGTGCCAGCTCACCAACATGGGGCAGTTCCTATGGCTACACCTTC
CDR3aa: CASSPTWGSSYGYTF

d_gene: .
abundance: .
j_gene: TRBJ1-3
v_gene: TRBV4-1
CDR3nt: TGCGCCAGCAGCCAAGAACAGGGTAGAAACACCATATATTTT
CDR3aa: CASSQEQGRNTIYF

d_gene: .
abundance: .
j_gene: TRBJ1-1
v_gene: TRBV5-1
CDR3nt: TGCGCCAGCAGCTCAGTACCCGGGGACACTGAAGCTTTCTTT
CDR3aa: CASSSVPGDTEAFF

d_gene: .
abundance: .
j_gene: TRBJ2-1
v_gene: TRBV28
CDR3nt: TGTGCCAGCAGTTACTCACAGGGCTCCTACAATGAGCAGTTCTTC
CDR3aa: CASSYSQGSYNEQFF

d_gene: TRBD1
abundance: .
j_gene: TRBJ1-2
v_gene: TRBV5-1
CDR3nt: TGCGCCAGCAGCTTGGAACAGGGGGCGAACTATGGCTACACCTTC
CDR3aa: CASSLEQGANYGYTF

d_gene: .
abundance: .
j_gene: TRBJ1-2
v_gene: TRBV12-3/TRBV12-4
CDR3nt: TGTGCCAGCAGTTTTGGGGGGCGCGGTGGCTACACCTTC
CDR3aa: CASSFGGRGGYTF

d_gene: .
abundance: .
j_gene: TRBJ2-3
v_gene: TRBV7-3
CDR3nt: TGTGCCAGCAGCCCCAGGTCGAGGGAGACAGATACGCAGTATTTT
CDR3aa: CASSPRSRETDTQYF

d_gene: .
abundance: .
j_gene: TRBJ1-1
v_gene: TRBV5-4
CDR3nt: TGTGCCAGCACTCGAACCACTGACAAGAACACTGAAGCTTTCTTT
CDR3aa: CASTRTTDKNTEAFF

d_gene: .
abundance: .
j_gene: TRBJ1-2
v_gene: TRBV15
CDR3nt: TGTGCCACCAGCAGAGATCGGGGGGCCATGGGCGGCTACACCTTC
CDR3aa: CATSRDRGAMGGYTF

d_gene: .
abundance: .
j_gene: TRBJ1-2
v_gene: TRBV9
CDR3nt: TGTGCCAGCAGCGTAAACAGTGCCGTGGGCTACACCTTC
CDR3aa: CASSVNSAVGYTF

d_gene: .
abundance: .
j_gene: TRBJ1-5
v_gene: TRBV30
CDR3nt: TGTGCCTGGAGTGTACTGGACAGTCCCCAGCATTTT
CDR3aa: CAWSVLDSPQHF

d_gene: .
abundance: .
j_gene: TRBJ2-5
v_gene: TRBV19
CDR3nt: TGTGCCAGTAGTATAGAAGGAGGTGTAGGGGCATGGGAGACCCAGTACTTC
CDR3aa: CASSIEGGVGAWETQYF

d_gene: .
abundance: .
j_gene: TRBJ1-2
v_gene: TRBV4-3
CDR3nt: TGCGCCAGCAGCCAAGTGGACGGCGACTATGGCTACACCTTC
CDR3aa: CASSQVDGDYGYTF